One sample yielded the 5 T cell receptor beta chains listed below, sequenced in a study of shared T cell receptors in the human thymus. Produced via immunoSEQ multiplex PCR; TCRdb's table is partial and in-frame only. The data show hundreds of thousands of clones, around 87% seen once. These data were also filed under a second study, of human thymus T cells.

The source material was thymocytes. The receptor source for this set is a boy less than two years old with a congenital heart defect.

This clone has more than one count but fewer than ten. DNA for the CDR3: TGTGCCATCGCCGCCCGACGGGGGGCTGGAAACACCATATATTTT. The encoded protein is CAIAARRGAGNTIYF. The rearrangement links TRBV10-3 to TRBJ1-3; tentative D call: TRBD1 (5 bases). Germline lookup yields CDR1 ENHRY and CDR2 SYGVKD. This CDR3 is 15 amino acids long. V lost 8 bases and J lost 2, with 16 bases in between.

In this sample, this clone turned up once. This chain connects TRBV6-1 to TRBJ2-3; 10 nucleotides align to TRBD2. CDR1 and CDR2 (germline): MNHNS, SASEGT. The CDR3 has 16 residues. J gave up 6 bases and V 2 bases, and 8 bases lay outside the gene matches. In DNA form, the CDR3 reads TGTGCCAGCAGTGAACTAGCGGGGGAGGGTATGGATACGCAGTATTTT. It yields the protein CASSELAGEGMDTQYF.

The chain couples TRBV6-1 to TRBJ2-3; 7 positions agree with TRBD2. Germline CDR1 and CDR2: MNHNS and SASEGT. The CDR3 runs to 15 residues. The V and J ends lost 1 base and 3 bases, in that order; junction bases with no gene match: 4. Here the CDR3 DNA reads TGTGCCAGCAGTGAAGTCGGGGGGTGGACAGATACGCAGTATTTT. Amino acids: CASSEVGGWTDTQYF.

This clone was seen a single time. The gene calls are TRBV10-2 and TRBJ2-3; possibly TRBD2 for D (6 bases). Germline lookup yields CDR1 WSHSY and CDR2 SAAADI. Trimming cost V 1 base and J 0 bases, with 20 bases left between them. This CDR3 region has 19 residues. The CDR3 is CASSEWGEMSIASTDTQYF. Written as DNA, the CDR3 is TGCGCCAGCAGTGAGTGGGGGGAGATGTCGATAGCTAGCACAGATACGCAGTATTTT.

The chain carries TRBV29-1 and TRBJ1-1, with 10 bases aligning to TRBD1. Germline V gene sequence: CDR1 SQVTM, CDR2 ANQGSEA. This CDR3 is built from 12 residues. V trimming: 7 bases; J trimming: 4 bases; junction bases outside the gene matches: 3. Here the CDR3 reads CSAWTGGTEAFF. CDR3 in DNA: TGCAGCGCCTGGACAGGGGGCACTGAAGCTTTCTTT. The full variable domain, rest sourced from reference TRBV29-1 and TRBJ1-1, is SAVISQKPSRDICQRGTSLTIQCQVDSQVTMMFWYRQQPGQSLTLIATANQGSEATYESGFVIDKFPISRPNLTFSTLTVSNMSPEDSSIYLCSAWTGGTEAFFGQGTRLTVV.